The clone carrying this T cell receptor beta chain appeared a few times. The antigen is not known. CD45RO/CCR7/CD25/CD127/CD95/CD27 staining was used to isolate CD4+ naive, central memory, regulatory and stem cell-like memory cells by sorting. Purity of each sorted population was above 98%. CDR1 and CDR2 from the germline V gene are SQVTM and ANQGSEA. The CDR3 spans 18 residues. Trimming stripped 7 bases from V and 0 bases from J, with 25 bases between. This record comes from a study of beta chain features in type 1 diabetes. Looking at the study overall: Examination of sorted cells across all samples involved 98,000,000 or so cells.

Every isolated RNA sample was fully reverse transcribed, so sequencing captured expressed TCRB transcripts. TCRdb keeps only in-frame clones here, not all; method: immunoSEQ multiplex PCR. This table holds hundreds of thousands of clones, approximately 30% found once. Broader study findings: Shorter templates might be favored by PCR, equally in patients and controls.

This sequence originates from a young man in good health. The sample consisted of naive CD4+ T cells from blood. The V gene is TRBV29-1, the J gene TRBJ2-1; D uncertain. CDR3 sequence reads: CSAQPPGLALGSYNEQFF. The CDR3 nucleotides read TGCAGCGCCCAGCCCCCCGGGCTCGCCTTAGGCTCCTACAATGAGCAGTTCTTC.